This T cell receptor beta chain was obtained from a study of shared clonotypes between healthy human individuals. The CDR3 loop spans 15 amino acids. Germline V gene lookup returns CDR1 SGHNT and CDR2 YENEEA. V was cut by 0 bases and J by 0 bases, with 5 bases left in between. Original processing notes: Filtering differed since immunoSEQ provided only junctions, with no quality scores. TCRdb keeps only in-frame clones here, not all; method: immunoSEQ multiplex PCR. V, J and clone size are those of that table, while D and trimming were read from the DNA. The sample gives about 680,000 clones, around 73% of which show up once; 1.5% to 2% is in the top ten.

The TCR sequence derives from a woman in her twenties or thirties in good health. The chain recombines TRBV11-3 with TRBJ2-2; D not resolved. Material: memory CD4+ T cells sorted from blood. The subset: CD45RA-negative fraction. CDR3 region: CASSLDHSNTGELFF. CDR3 nucleotides: TGTGCCAGCAGCTTAGATCATTCGAACACCGGGGAGCTGTTTTTT. Complete variable domain (other parts from reference TRBV11-3 and TRBJ2-2): EAGVVQSPRYKIIEKKQPVAFWCNPISGHNTLYWYLQNLGQGPELLIRYENEEAVDDSQLPKDRFSAERLKGVDSTLKIQPAELGDSAVYLCASSLDHSNTGELFFGEGSRLTVL.